These 25 T cell receptor beta chains share one sample of origin, sequenced in a study of regulatory T cells in long-lasting Graves disease (dated by TCRdb to the early 2020s). According to the study, the label for this sample's time point signals: newly diagnosed GD, antithyroid drugs for less than 3 months. RNA was extracted from PBMCs in TRIzol for both TCR sequencing and RNA sequencing. Libraries were prepared through multiplex PCR. TCRdb shows the sequencer as Illumina HiSeq 4000. TCR beta libraries were built with iRepertoire HTBI primers and Arm-PCR amplification of CDR3 regions. Using fastp trimming at Q25 and MiXCR clonotype assembly, TCRdb reanalyzed the public sequencing data and kept in-frame beta chains. One record per CDR3 amino acid sequence lists the most common genes and DNA. The sample table holds about 540,000 distinct CDR3 sequences, of which 13% were seen once. The leading ten clones occupy roughly a tenth of the sample.

This sample was also put to use in a study of T cells in Graves' hyperthyroidism and ophthalmopathy.

Sequencing used peripheral blood mononuclear cells (PBMCs), obtained at new diagnosis, from a patient treated with antithyroid drugs. The source of these receptors is a man aged 25-45 years with Graves disease. Donor details come from another sample of the same person, matched by shared clones.

This clonotype appeared many times. This chain uses TRBV6-2 or TRBV6-3 with TRBJ2-1, with D maybe TRBD2 (6 bases). The V gene lost 4 bases and the J gene lost 6 bases, with 13 bases spanning the gap. Per the germline V gene, CDR1 is MNHEY and CDR2 is SVGEGT. The CDR3 spans 14 residues. Here the CDR3 reads CASSSALAPNEQFF. The CDR3 DNA follows: TGTGCCAGCAGTTCGGCCCTAGCGCCCAATGAGCAGTTCTTC.

Note on this clonotype: A read error may produce the germline difference seen at one junction end. This chain connects TRBV4-1 to TRBJ1-5; TRBD1 might be the D (6 bases). The CDR3 contains 16 residues. CDR1 is MGHRA and CDR2 is YSYEKL in the germline V gene. In DNA, the CDR3 is TGCGCCTGCAGACGTCTTACCACAGGGAGGGATCAGCCCCAGCATTTT. Translating gives CACRRLTTGRDQPQHF.

The chain has TRBV13 and TRBJ2-7, with 8 bases fitting TRBD1. V lost 4 bases to trimming and J lost 0 bases; unmatched junction nucleotides: 14. Germline-derived CDR1 and CDR2 are PRHDT and FYEKMQ (reference sequence). There are 18 residues in the CDR3. In DNA, the CDR3 is TGTGCCAGCAGCTCCACTCGCGACGACAGGGGACACTCCTACGAGCAGTACTTC. It is translated as CASSSTRDDRGHSYEQYF.

This clonotype has ten or more counts. V and J are TRBV30 and TRBJ2-1; D gene unclear. The germline gives CDR1 GTSNPN, CDR2 SVGIG (reference sequence). This CDR3 spans 12 amino acids. V was cut by 3 bases and J by 10 bases, with 13 bases left in between. CDR3 loop: CAWSPTQKEQFF. Here the CDR3 DNA reads TGTGCCTGGAGCCCAACCCAGAAAGAGCAGTTCTTC. The complete variable domain, with remaining parts taken from reference TRBV30 and TRBJ2-1, reads SQTIHQWPATLVQPVGSPLSLECTVEGTSNPNLYWYRQAAGRGLQLLFYSVGIGQISSEVPQNLSASRPQDRQFILSSKKLLLSDSGFYLCAWSPTQKEQFFGPGTRLTVL.

The V and J genes are TRBV19 and TRBJ1-1, with 7 positions matching TRBD1. V lost 6 bases, J lost 8 bases, and 6 bases stayed unmatched. Looked up from germline, CDR1 is LNHDA and CDR2 is SQIVND (reference sequence). The CDR3 has 12 amino acids. DNA of the CDR3: TGTGCCAGTAGACAGGGGCTGTGGGAAGCTTTCTTT. Protein sequence: CASRQGLWEAFF.

The chain has TRBV12-3 or TRBV12-4 and TRBJ2-2; tentatively, D is TRBD1 (5 bases). Trimming shortened V by 3 bases and J by 6 bases, and 8 bases separated the two germline ends. This CDR3 comprises 13 residues. CDR3 sequence: CASSFQGSGELFF. As DNA, the CDR3 is TGTGCCAGCAGTTTTCAGGGTTCCGGGGAGCTGTTTTTT.

The sample holds many counts of this clonotype. V usage is TRBV5-1 and J usage is TRBJ2-7; no reliable D call. This CDR3 comprises 15 residues. V shed 0 bases and J shed 0 bases, with 10 bases lying between them. Germline V gene lookup returns CDR1 SGHRS and CDR2 YFSETQ. This CDR3 reads CASSLGSTSSYEQYF. The CDR3 DNA follows: TGCGCCAGCAGCTTGGGGAGCACGAGCTCCTACGAGCAGTACTTC.

This clonotype has at least ten counts. The chain combines TRBV27 with TRBJ2-1; D is undetermined. The germline CDR1 and CDR2 sequences are MNHEY and SMNVEV (reference sequence). There are 15 residues in the CDR3. V lost 5 bases, J lost 2 bases, and 13 bases lay in between. CDR3 sequence (DNA): TGTGCCAGCAGTGGTAACGCAAGGGCCTACAATGAGCAGTTCTTC. As protein: CASSGNARAYNEQFF.

The CDR3 bases are TGTGCCAGCGAGTACTCTGGCGAGCAGTACTTC. Encoded protein: CASEYSGEQYF. The chain recombines TRBV5-6 with TRBJ2-7; D gene ambiguous. With 7 bases removed from V and 6 bases from J, the gap between germline ends came to 11 bases. CDR3 length: 11 residues. From germline, CDR1 is SGHDT and CDR2 YYEEEE.

There are many counts of this clonotype. The V and J genes are TRBV9 and TRBJ1-5; D might be TRBD1 (6 bases). Trimming shortened V by 7 bases and J by 4 bases, and 15 bases separated the two germline ends. The CDR3 length is 14 residues. Germline lookup yields CDR1 SGDLS and CDR2 YYNGEE. CDR3 sequence reads: CASSEGGNNQPQHF. The CDR3 nucleotides read TGTGCCAGCTCCGAGGGGGGGAATAATCAGCCCCAGCATTTT.

The V call is TRBV6-2 or TRBV6-3, the J call TRBJ2-3; D gene unclear. Germline values: CDR1 MNHEY, CDR2 SVGEGT. The CDR3 is 16 amino acids. With 5 bases removed from V and 2 bases from J, the gap between germline ends came to 17 bases. The DNA for the CDR3 is TGTGCCAGCAGTCCCGCAGTTTGGCTTCTCACAGATACGCAGTATTTT. It encodes CASSPAVWLLTDTQYF.

As regards this clonotype: A read error is possible here, since a much larger clone lies one base away. V usage is TRBV6-1 and J usage is TRBJ1-2, with D tentatively TRBD1 (5 bases). The CDR3 extends over 12 amino acids. Germline loops: CDR1 MNHNS, CDR2 SASEGT. The CDR3: CASSGQFYGCTF. As DNA, the CDR3 is TGTGCCAGCAGTGGACAGTTCTATGGCTGCACCTTC.

CDR3 nucleotide sequence: TGTGCCAGCAGTACGGGACAGGGGGTATTCGACGATGAGCAGTTCTTC. This translates into CASSTGQGVFDDEQFF. The chain uses TRBV6-2 or TRBV6-3 and TRBJ2-1, with 11 positions matching TRBD1. CDR1 MNHEY and CDR2 SVGEGT come from the germline V gene. The CDR3 extends over 16 amino acids. V dropped 5 bases and J dropped 8; count of bases not matched to a gene: 11.

The chain joins TRBV12-3 or TRBV12-4 to TRBJ2-1, with D perhaps being TRBD1 or TRBD2 (6 bases each). This CDR3 has 13 amino acids. The V and J ends lost 3 bases and 9 bases respectively, with 12 bases between them. The CDR3 sequence: CASSFRRGSEQFF. DNA for the CDR3: TGTGCCAGCAGTTTTAGGAGGGGGAGTGAGCAGTTCTTC.

The chain is built from TRBV14 and TRBJ2-2, with D possibly matching TRBD1 (5 bases). The CDR3 is made up of 14 amino acids. The V gene's germline CDR1 is SGHDN and CDR2 FVKESK. The V and J ends lost 2 bases and 3 bases respectively, with 7 bases between them. The CDR3: CASSQQGYTGELFF. The CDR3 DNA reads TGTGCCAGCAGCCAACAGGGTTACACCGGGGAGCTGTTTTTT.

Ten or more counts support this clonotype. The rearrangement uses TRBV7-8 and TRBJ1-1; tentative D call: TRBD1 (5 bases). V was shortened by 4 bases and J by 1 base, with 7 bases between the two germline ends. The length of the CDR3 is 13 residues. CDR1 SGHVS and CDR2 FQNEAQ come from the germline V gene. This chain's CDR3 is CASSWTPNTEAFF. In nucleotides, the CDR3 is TGTGCCAGCAGCTGGACACCGAACACTGAAGCTTTCTTT.

This clonotype was picked up many times. The chain recombines TRBV7-3 with TRBJ2-3; D gene uncertain. Germline V lookup: CDR1 SGHTA, CDR2 FQGTGA. Deletions cut 0 bases from V and 0 bases from J, with 7 bases between. The CDR3 sequence is 15 residues long. The CDR3 bases are TGTGCCAGCAGCTTAACAGCGCCAAGCACAGATACGCAGTATTTT. Amino acid sequence: CASSLTAPSTDTQYF. The full variable domain, with the rest looked up from reference TRBV7-3 and TRBJ2-3, is GAGVSQTPSNKVTEKGKYVELRCDPISGHTALYWYRQSLGQGPEFLIYFQGTGAADDSGLPNDRFFAVRPEGSVSTLKIQRTERGDSAVYLCASSLTAPSTDTQYFGPGTRLTVL.

This clonotype was counted only a few times. The V call is TRBV30, the J call TRBJ1-2; 7 bases match TRBD1. J was trimmed by 2 bases and V by 5 bases; bases with no gene match: 8. Germline V gives CDR1 GTSNPN, CDR2 SVGIG (reference sequence). CDR3 length: 14 residues. In DNA form, the CDR3 reads TGTGCCTGGTCGACCGGGACAGCAAACTATGGCTACACCTTC. Its translation is CAWSTGTANYGYTF.

V and J are TRBV4-1 and TRBJ2-2; 8 nucleotides agree with TRBD1. This CDR3 contains 16 residues. Unmatched junction bases numbered 9, after V lost 3 bases and J lost 6 bases. The V gene's germline CDR1 is MGHRA and CDR2 YSYEKL. The CDR3 sequence: CASSQRQGQWSGELFF. The CDR3 region has the DNA TGCGCCAGCAGCCAGAGACAGGGGCAATGGTCCGGGGAGCTGTTTTTT.

The chain uses TRBV19 and TRBJ2-1; the D is unclear. Germline CDR1 LNHDA, CDR2 SQIVND (reference sequence). This CDR3 is 16 amino acids long. V was shortened by 9 bases and J by 0 bases, with 18 bases between the two germline ends. The CDR3 nucleotides are TGTGCCAGCCAACCACGGGCGTCCTACTCCTACAATGAGCAGTTCTTC. Amino acid sequence: CASQPRASYSYNEQFF. The variable domain in full, completed from reference TRBV19 and TRBJ2-1, reads DGGITQSPKYLFRKEGQNVTLSCEQNLNHDAMYWYRQDPGQGLRLIYYSQIVNDFQKGDIAEGYSVSREKKESFPLTVTSAQKNPTAFYLCASQPRASYSYNEQFFGPGTRLTVL.

At least ten counts were recorded for this clonotype. The chain uses TRBV24-1 and TRBJ2-1; 7 bases align to TRBD2. This CDR3 has 16 residues. Germline assignment: CDR1 KGHDR and CDR2 SFDVKD. V dropped 1 base and J dropped 5; count of bases not matched to a gene: 7. The DNA for the CDR3 is TGTGCCACCAGTGATTTAGGCGGGGCGGGGGACAATGAGCAGTTCTTC. Translation: CATSDLGGAGDNEQFF.

This clonotype showed up many times. The rearrangement uses TRBV11-2 and TRBJ2-1; the D gene is possibly TRBD2 (7 bases). This CDR3 is 15 amino acids long. In germline, CDR1 is SGHAT, CDR2 FQNNGV. Trimming cost V 7 bases and J 7 bases, with 20 bases left between them. The CDR3, as DNA: TGTGCCAGCACCAATAAGGGGGGGGTCCGGAATGAGCAGTTCTTC. It yields the protein CASTNKGGVRNEQFF.

V usage is TRBV19 and J usage is TRBJ2-5; 7 nucleotides match TRBD2. V gave up 3 bases and J gave up 2 bases; unmatched junction bases: 9. This CDR3 has 16 residues. Germline assignment: CDR1 LNHDA and CDR2 SQIVND (reference sequence). CDR3 amino acids: CASSIEGGTTQETQYF. The CDR3, as DNA: TGTGCCAGTAGTATCGAGGGCGGGACTACACAAGAGACCCAGTACTTC.

The chain employs TRBV20-1 and TRBJ1-2; D call uncertain. The CDR3 runs 11 residues. V dropped 5 bases and J dropped 5 bases, with 9 bases sitting between them. Germline V gene data show CDR1 as DFQATT and CDR2 as SNEGSKA (reference sequence). Written as DNA, the CDR3 is TGCAGTGCTCGTCAGACGTATGGCTACACCTTC. This sequence encodes CSARQTYGYTF.

This clonotype was seen a handful of times. The chain recombines TRBV3-1 with TRBJ2-7; the match to TRBD1 covers 10 bases. V gave up 4 bases and J gave up 3 bases; unmatched junction bases: 12. Per germline, CDR1 LGHDT and CDR2 YNNKEL (reference sequence). The CDR3 spans 17 residues. The DNA of the CDR3 is TGTGCCAGCAGCCGCCTTGGGACAGGGGTCCATCACTACGAGCAGTACTTC. It encodes CASSRLGTGVHHYEQYF.